A selection of T cell receptor beta chains follows, all from one sample in a study of cytomegalovirus exposure and HLA in healthy donors. TCRdb keeps only in-frame clones here, not all; method: immunoSEQ multiplex PCR. The sample shows some 120,000 clones, around nine tenths of them seen only once. The sequencing sample was made of PBMCs. The source of these receptors is a woman in her late teens or twenties in good health and CMV-seronegative. Both conserved end residues are part of each CDR3. The D gene is left open where the match is weak. Some rows mark clone size as missing; the rest say once, few, many or name a class of expanded clone.

TRBJ1-6	TRBV4-2	.	.	CASSLGDLLKRNSPLHF	TGTGCCAGCAGCCTAGGGGACTTATTAAAGCGGAATTCACCCCTCCACTTT
TRBJ2-7	TRBV7-3	.	TRBD1	CASSWDRGYEQYF	TGTGCCAGCAGCTGGGACAGGGGCTACGAGCAGTACTTC
TRBJ2-7	TRBV30	.	.	CAWSLRGSYEQYF	TGTGCCTGGAGTCTCAGGGGTAGCTACGAGCAGTACTTC
TRBJ1-5	TRBV28	once	.	CASNKGLANQPQHF	TGTGCCAGCAATAAGGGCCTAGCAAATCAGCCCCAGCATTTT
TRBJ1-1	TRBV29-1	.	.	CSAQNTEAFF	TGCAGCGCCCAGAACACTGAAGCTTTCTTT
TRBJ2-2	TRBV5-1	.	TRBD2	CASSGEGSGNTGELFF	TGCGCCAGCAGCGGGGAGGGCTCGGGGAACACCGGGGAGCTGTTTTTT
TRBJ2-7	TRBV6-1	.	.	CASSTGRGEQYF	TGTGCCAGCAGTACCGGACGGGGCGAGCAGTACTTC
TRBJ2-7	TRBV6-6	.	.	CASTQYYEQYF	TGTGCCAGCACCCAGTATTACGAGCAGTACTTC
TRBJ2-7	TRBV27	.	.	CASSSNGDYEQYF	TGTGCCAGCAGTTCGAACGGAGACTACGAGCAGTACTTC
TRBJ2-1	TRBV30	.	.	CAWSAVFSGGDEQFF	TGTGCCTGGAGTGCCGTTTTTTCAGGAGGGGACGAGCAGTTCTTC
TRBJ2-3	TRBV27	once	TRBD2	CASSLAGGWTDTQYF	TGTGCCAGCAGTTTAGCGGGGGGGTGGACAGATACGCAGTATTTT
TRBJ1-6	TRBV10-2	.	TRBD1	CASSESTGVSPLHF	TGCGCCAGCAGTGAAAGTACAGGGGTCTCACCCCTCCACTTT
TRBJ1-4	TRBV9	.	.	CASSSPGANEKLFF	TGTGCCAGCAGCTCCCCTGGAGCTAATGAAAAACTGTTTTTT
TRBJ1-1	TRBV5-3	.	.	CARSLRGARNTEAFF	TGTGCCAGAAGCTTGAGGGGTGCACGGAACACTGAAGCTTTCTTT
TRBJ2-1	TRBV2	.	.	CASSPPASTYNEQFF	TGTGCCAGCAGTCCTCCAGCGTCAACCTACAATGAGCAGTTCTTC
TRBJ2-3	TRBV9	.	.	CASSEGHTDTQYF	TGTGCCAGCAGCGAGGGACACACAGATACGCAGTATTTT
TRBJ1-2	TRBV5-1	.	.	CASSLEGGESSGYTF	TGCGCCAGCAGCTTGGAGGGAGGGGAAAGTAGCGGCTACACCTTC
TRBJ1-1	TRBV19	.	TRBD1	CASSPMFGTGNTEAFF	TGTGCCAGTAGCCCAATGTTCGGGACAGGGAACACTGAAGCTTTCTTT
TRBJ1-1	TRBV6-5	.	TRBD1	CASSHQGAGTEAFF	TGTGCCAGCAGTCATCAGGGGGCGGGAACTGAAGCTTTCTTT
TRBJ1-1	TRBV5-1	.	.	CASSPQGPGLNTEAFF	TGCGCCAGCAGCCCTCAAGGGCCAGGGCTGAACACTGAAGCTTTCTTT
TRBJ2-5	TRBV4-3	.	.	CASSQDRVQETQYF	TGCGCCAGCAGCCAAGACAGGGTCCAAGAGACCCAGTACTTC
TRBJ2-1	TRBV6-1	.	.	CASSESDGDYNEQFF	TGTGCCAGCAGTGAATCAGACGGAGACTACAATGAGCAGTTCTTC
TRBJ1-2	TRBV5-5	.	.	CASSLTGTNYGYTF	TGTGCCAGCAGCTTGACAGGGACTAACTATGGCTACACCTTC
TRBJ1-4	TRBV18	once	TRBD1	CASSPPGQINEKLFF	TGTGCCAGCTCCCCACCGGGACAGATTAATGAAAAACTGTTTTTT
TRBJ2-6	TRBV18	.	TRBD2	CASSPREGSSGANVLTF	TGTGCCAGCTCACCCAGGGAGGGGAGCTCTGGGGCCAACGTCCTGACTTTC
TRBJ1-2	TRBV7-2	once	.	CASSQSTVISYGYTF	TGTGCCAGCAGCCAGTCGACAGTTATATCCTATGGCTACACCTTC
TRBJ1-1	TRBV5-1	few	TRBD1	CASSADRGQTEAFF	TGCGCCAGCAGCGCGGACAGGGGGCAGACTGAAGCTTTCTTT
TRBJ2-7	TRBV2	.	TRBD2	CASSEALTSGRDYEQYF	TGTGCCAGCAGTGAAGCGCTGACTAGCGGGAGGGATTACGAGCAGTACTTC
TRBJ2-2	TRBV6-4	.	TRBD2	CASSDSGTSGTTGELFF	TGTGCCAGCAGTGACTCGGGTACTAGCGGGACCACCGGGGAGCTGTTTTTT
TRBJ2-3	TRBV5-6	once	TRBD2	CASSLGPAGGTDTQYF	TGTGCCAGCAGCTTGGGGCCAGCGGGGGGCACAGATACGCAGTATTTT
TRBJ2-2	TRBV9	.	TRBD2	CASSGLTSGGSGELFF	TGTGCCAGCAGCGGGTTGACTAGCGGGGGTTCCGGGGAGCTGTTTTTT
TRBJ1-2	TRBV6-1	.	TRBD1	CASSEHGQVVYGYTF	TGTGCCAGCAGTGAACACGGACAGGTCGTCTATGGCTACACCTTC
TRBJ2-1	TRBV19	.	TRBD2	CASSTGGVYNEQFF	TGTGCCAGCAGTACGGGGGGAGTATACAATGAGCAGTTCTTC
TRBJ1-3	TRBV27	once	.	CASSLSGTGNTIYF	TGTGCCAGCAGTTTGTCGGGAACTGGAAACACCATATATTTT
TRBJ2-5	TRBV28	.	.	CASSYRGKIGETQYF	TGTGCCAGCAGTTATCGCGGTAAAATTGGGGAGACCCAGTACTTC
TRBJ2-3	TRBV25-1	few	.	CASSDGRGELDTQYF	TGTGCCAGCAGTGATGGCAGGGGGGAGTTGGATACGCAGTATTTT
TRBJ2-6	TRBV30	.	.	CAWSARSSGANVLTF	TGTGCCTGGAGTGCGAGGAGCTCTGGGGCCAACGTCCTGACTTTC
TRBJ2-2	TRBV7-3	.	.	CASSLVGGDRTGELFF	TGTGCCAGCAGCTTAGTTGGGGGCGATCGCACCGGGGAGCTGTTTTTT
TRBJ1-1	TRBV5-1	.	.	CASSAQGNTEAFF	TGCGCCAGCAGCGCTCAGGGGAACACTGAAGCTTTCTTT
TRBJ1-1	TRBV6-6	.	TRBD1	CASSYPNRQGVTEAFF	TGTGCCAGCAGTTACCCGAACCGACAGGGTGTCACTGAAGCTTTCTTT
TRBJ2-7	TRBV11-3	.	.	CASSLFTLTSGGYEQYF	TGTGCCAGCAGCTTGTTTACCCTCACCTCTGGGGGGTACGAGCAGTACTTC
TRBJ2-5	TRBV6-6	.	TRBD1	CASSSETGMETQYF	TGTGCCAGCAGTTCGGAGACAGGGATGGAGACCCAGTACTTC
TRBJ2-1	TRBV7-9	.	TRBD2	CASTRGAYNEQFF	TGTGCCAGCACCCGGGGGGCCTACAATGAGCAGTTCTTC
TRBJ2-2	TRBV6-1	.	.	CASSDSQGSAGELFF	TGTGCCAGCAGTGACTCACAGGGTTCGGCCGGGGAGCTGTTTTTT